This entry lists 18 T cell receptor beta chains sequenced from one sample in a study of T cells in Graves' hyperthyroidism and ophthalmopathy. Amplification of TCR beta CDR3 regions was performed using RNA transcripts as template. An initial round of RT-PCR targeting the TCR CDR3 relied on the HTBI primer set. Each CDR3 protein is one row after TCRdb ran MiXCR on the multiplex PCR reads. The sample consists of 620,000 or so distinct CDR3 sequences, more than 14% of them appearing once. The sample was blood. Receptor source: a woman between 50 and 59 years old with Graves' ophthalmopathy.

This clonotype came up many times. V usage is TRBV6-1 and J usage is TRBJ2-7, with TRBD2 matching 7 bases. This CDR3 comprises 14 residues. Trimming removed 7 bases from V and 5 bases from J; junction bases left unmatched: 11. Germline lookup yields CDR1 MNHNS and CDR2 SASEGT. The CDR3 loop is CASNPTGGSNEQYF. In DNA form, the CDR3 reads TGTGCCAGCAATCCGACTGGCGGGAGCAACGAGCAGTACTTC.

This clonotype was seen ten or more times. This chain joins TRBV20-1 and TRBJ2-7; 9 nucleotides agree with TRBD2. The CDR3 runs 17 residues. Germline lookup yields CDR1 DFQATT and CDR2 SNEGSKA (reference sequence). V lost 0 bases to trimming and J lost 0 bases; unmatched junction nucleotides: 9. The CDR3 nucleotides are TGCAGTGCTAGAGATACTAGGACTAGCGTCAGCTCCTACGAGCAGTACTTC. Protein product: CSARDTRTSVSSYEQYF.

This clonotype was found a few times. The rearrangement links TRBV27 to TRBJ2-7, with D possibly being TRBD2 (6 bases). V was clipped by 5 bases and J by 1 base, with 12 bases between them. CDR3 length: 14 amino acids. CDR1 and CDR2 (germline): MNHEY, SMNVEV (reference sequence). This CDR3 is CASSRSRESYEQYF. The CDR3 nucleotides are TGTGCCAGCAGTCGGTCGCGGGAATCCTACGAGCAGTACTTC.

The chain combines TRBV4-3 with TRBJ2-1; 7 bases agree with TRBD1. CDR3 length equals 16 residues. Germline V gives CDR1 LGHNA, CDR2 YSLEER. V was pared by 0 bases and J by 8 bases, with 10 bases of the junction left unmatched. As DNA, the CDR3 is TGCGCCAGCAGCCAAGAGCTGAGACAGGGTCGGGATGAGCAGTTCTTC. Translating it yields CASSQELRQGRDEQFF.

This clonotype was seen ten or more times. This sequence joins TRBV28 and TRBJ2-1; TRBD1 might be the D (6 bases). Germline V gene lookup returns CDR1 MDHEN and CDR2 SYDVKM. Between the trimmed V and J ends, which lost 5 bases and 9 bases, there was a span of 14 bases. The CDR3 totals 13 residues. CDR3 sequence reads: CASSLYRAGEQFF. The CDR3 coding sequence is TGTGCCAGCAGTCTATACAGGGCGGGTGAGCAGTTCTTC.

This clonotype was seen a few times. This CDR3 reads CAWRIAGGTDTQYF. The CDR3 region has the DNA TGTGCCTGGCGAATAGCGGGAGGCACAGATACGCAGTATTTT. The V and J genes are TRBV30 and TRBJ2-3; the match to TRBD2 covers 9 bases. This CDR3 contains 14 residues. Germline CDR1 and CDR2: GTSNPN and SVGIG (reference sequence). Trimming took 5 bases from V and 1 from J; bases not matched to a gene: 4.

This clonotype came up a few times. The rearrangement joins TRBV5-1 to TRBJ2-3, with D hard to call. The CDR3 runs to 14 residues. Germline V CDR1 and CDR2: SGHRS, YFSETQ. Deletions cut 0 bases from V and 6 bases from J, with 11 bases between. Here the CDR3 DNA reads TGCGCCAGCAGCTTGGGCTCGCTGGCGGATACGCAGTATTTT. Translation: CASSLGSLADTQYF.

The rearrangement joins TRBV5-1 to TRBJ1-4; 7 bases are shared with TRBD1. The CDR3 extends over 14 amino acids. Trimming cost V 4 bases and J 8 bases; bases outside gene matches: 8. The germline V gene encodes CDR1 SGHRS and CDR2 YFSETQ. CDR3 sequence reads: CASSTGLGGEKLFF. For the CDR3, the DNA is TGCGCCAGCAGCACCGGACTAGGGGGCGAAAAACTGTTTTTT.

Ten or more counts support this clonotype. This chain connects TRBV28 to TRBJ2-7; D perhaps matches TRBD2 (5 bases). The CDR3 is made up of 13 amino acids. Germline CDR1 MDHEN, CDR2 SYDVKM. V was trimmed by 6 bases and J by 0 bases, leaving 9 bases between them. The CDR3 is CASRSRVSYEQYF. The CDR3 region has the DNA TGTGCCAGCAGGTCGCGGGTCTCCTACGAGCAGTACTTC.

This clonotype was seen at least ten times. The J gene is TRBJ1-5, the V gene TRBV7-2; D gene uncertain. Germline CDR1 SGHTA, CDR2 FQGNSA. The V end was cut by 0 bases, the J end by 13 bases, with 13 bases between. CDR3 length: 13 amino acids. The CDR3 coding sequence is TGTGCCAGCAGCTTAGCGGGAGCGGGAGGTCAGCATTTT. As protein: CASSLAGAGGQHF.

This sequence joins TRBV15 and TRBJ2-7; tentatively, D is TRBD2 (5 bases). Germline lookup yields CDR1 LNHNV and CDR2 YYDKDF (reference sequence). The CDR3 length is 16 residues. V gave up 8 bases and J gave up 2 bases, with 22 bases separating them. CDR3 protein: CATRVTGGGAPYEQYF. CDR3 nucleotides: TGTGCCACCCGCGTCACGGGCGGAGGCGCCCCCTACGAGCAGTACTTC.

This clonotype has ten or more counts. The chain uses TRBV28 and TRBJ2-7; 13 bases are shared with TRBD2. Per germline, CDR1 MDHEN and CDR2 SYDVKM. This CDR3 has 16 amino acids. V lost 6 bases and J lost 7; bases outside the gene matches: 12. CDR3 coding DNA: TGTGCCAGCAGCCGAGGACTAGCGGGAGTATCTGGTGAGCAGTACTTC. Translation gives CASSRGLAGVSGEQYF.

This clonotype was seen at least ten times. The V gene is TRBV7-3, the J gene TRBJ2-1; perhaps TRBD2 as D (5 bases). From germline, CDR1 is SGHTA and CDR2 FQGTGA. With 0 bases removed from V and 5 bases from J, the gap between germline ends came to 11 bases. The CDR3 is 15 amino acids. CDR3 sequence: CASSLTIGRDNEQFF. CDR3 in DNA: TGTGCCAGCAGCTTAACGATCGGGCGGGACAATGAGCAGTTCTTC.

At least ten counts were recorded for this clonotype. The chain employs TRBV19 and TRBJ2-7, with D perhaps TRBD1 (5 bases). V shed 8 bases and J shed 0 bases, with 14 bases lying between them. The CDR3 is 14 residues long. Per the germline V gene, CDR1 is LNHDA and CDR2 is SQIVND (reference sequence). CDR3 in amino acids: CASGTGVSSYEQYF. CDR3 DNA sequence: TGTGCCAGTGGCACAGGAGTTTCCTCCTACGAGCAGTACTTC.

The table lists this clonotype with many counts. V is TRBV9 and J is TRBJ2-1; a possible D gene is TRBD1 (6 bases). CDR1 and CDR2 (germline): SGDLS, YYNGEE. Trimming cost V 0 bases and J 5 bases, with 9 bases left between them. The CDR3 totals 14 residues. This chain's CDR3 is CASSVEDRHNEQFF. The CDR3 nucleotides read TGTGCCAGCAGCGTAGAAGACAGGCACAATGAGCAGTTCTTC.

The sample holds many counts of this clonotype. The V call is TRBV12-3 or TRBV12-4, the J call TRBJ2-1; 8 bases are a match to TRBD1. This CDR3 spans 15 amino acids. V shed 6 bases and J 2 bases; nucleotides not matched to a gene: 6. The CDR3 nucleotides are TGTGCCAGCAGCCACCGACAGGGGCCCTACAATGAGCAGTTCTTC. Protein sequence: CASSHRQGPYNEQFF.

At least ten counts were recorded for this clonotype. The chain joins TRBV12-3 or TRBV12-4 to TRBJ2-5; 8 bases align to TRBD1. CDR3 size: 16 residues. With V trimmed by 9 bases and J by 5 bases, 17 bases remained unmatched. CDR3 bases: TGTGCCAGAGACCTGGGACCAACAGGGGGACGGGAGACCCAGTACTTC. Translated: CARDLGPTGGRETQYF.

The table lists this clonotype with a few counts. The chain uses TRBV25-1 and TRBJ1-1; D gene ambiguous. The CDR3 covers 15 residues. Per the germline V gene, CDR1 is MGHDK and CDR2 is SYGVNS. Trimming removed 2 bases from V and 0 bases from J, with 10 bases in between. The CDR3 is CASSEQKHMNTEAFF. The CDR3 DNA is TGTGCCAGCAGTGAACAGAAACACATGAACACTGAAGCTTTCTTT.